This T cell receptor beta chain was sequenced for a study of T-cell memory formation after mild COVID-19. As for this clonotype: The antigen is unknown.

TCR alpha and TCR beta cDNA libraries carrying sample barcodes and UMIs were produced by 5'RACE using constant-segment primers. TCRdb re-called the 5' RACE reads through MiXCR, storing one row per CDR3 protein. This sample has around 190,000 distinct CDR3 sequences, with approximately 18% found just once. Germline-derived CDR1 and CDR2 are SGHDT and YYEEEE. Trimming took 0 bases from V and 6 from J, leaving 10 bases between them. The CDR3 is 13 residues long. Study findings and constraints: Some clones that responded were present in memory (sampled pre-infection), which suggests cross-reactive memory joined.

The receptor was derived from a young man who had mild COVID-19 (a few samples of this study predate the infection). Cell type and time point are not known. This chain uses TRBV5-6 with TRBJ2-7; weak D call: TRBD2 (5 bases). Material for sequencing was PBMCs or a T cell subset sorted from them (not recorded which). As DNA, the CDR3 is TGTGCCAGCAGCTTGGAGTTAGCGACCGAGCAGTACTTC. This sequence encodes CASSLELATEQYF.